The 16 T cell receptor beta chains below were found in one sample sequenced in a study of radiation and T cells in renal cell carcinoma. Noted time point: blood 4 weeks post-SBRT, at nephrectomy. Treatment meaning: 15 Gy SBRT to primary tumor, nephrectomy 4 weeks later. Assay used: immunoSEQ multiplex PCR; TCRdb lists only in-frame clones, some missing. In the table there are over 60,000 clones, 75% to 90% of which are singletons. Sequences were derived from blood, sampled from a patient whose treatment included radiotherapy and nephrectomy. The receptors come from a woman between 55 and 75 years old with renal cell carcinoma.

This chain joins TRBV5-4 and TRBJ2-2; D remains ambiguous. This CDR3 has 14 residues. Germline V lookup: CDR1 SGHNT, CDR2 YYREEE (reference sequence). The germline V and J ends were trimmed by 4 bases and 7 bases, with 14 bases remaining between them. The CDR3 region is CASSPPYEGGELFF. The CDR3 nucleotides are TGTGCCAGCAGCCCGCCGTATGAAGGCGGGGAGCTGTTTTTT.

In DNA, the CDR3 is TGCGCCAGCAGCCAAGAGAGGGTTGGAAACACCATATATTTT. This gives the protein CASSQERVGNTIYF. The genes are TRBV4-3 and TRBJ1-3; D uncertain. Germline CDR1 and CDR2: LGHNA and YSLEER. The CDR3 runs to 14 residues. Trimming shortened V by 0 bases and J by 3 bases, and 6 bases separated the two germline ends.

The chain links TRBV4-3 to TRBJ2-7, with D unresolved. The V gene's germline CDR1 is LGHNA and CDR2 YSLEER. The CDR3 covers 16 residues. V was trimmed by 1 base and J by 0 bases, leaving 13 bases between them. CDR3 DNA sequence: TGCGCCAGCAGCCAAGGGGTAAAGGGCTTCTCCTACGAGCAGTACTTC. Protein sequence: CASSQGVKGFSYEQYF.

CDR3 in amino acids: CASSPPGGGRTDTQYF. The CDR3 DNA follows: TGTGCCAGTAGCCCTCCTGGGGGGGGTCGCACAGATACGCAGTATTTT. The V call is TRBV19, the J call TRBJ2-3; 7 bases agree with TRBD2. J gave up 1 base and V 6 bases, and 10 bases lay outside the gene matches. The CDR3 consists of 16 residues. Germline V lookup: CDR1 LNHDA, CDR2 SQIVND (reference sequence). The entire variable domain, with the rest obtained from reference TRBV19 and TRBJ2-3, is as follows: DGGITQSPKYLFRKEGQNVTLSCEQNLNHDAMYWYRQDPGQGLRLIYYSQIVNDFQKGDIAEGYSVSREKKESFPLTVTSAQKNPTAFYLCASSPPGGGRTDTQYFGPGTRLTVL.

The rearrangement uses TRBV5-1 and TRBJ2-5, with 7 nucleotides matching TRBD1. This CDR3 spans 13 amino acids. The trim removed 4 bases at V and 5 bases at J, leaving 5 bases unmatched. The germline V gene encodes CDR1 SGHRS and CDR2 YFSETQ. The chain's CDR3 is CASSLTGDETQYF. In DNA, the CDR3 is TGCGCCAGCAGCCTTACAGGGGACGAGACCCAGTACTTC.

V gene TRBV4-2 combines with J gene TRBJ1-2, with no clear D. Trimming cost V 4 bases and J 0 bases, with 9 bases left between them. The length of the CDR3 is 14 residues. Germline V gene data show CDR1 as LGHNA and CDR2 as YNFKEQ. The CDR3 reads CASSPDSPNYGYTF. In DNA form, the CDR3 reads TGTGCCAGCAGCCCGGACTCACCTAACTATGGCTACACCTTC.

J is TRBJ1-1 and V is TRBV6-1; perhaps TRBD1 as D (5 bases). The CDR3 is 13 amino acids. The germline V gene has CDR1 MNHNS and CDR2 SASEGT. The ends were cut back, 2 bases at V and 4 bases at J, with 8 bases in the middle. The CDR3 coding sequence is TGTGCCAGCAGTGAACAGGGAGTCACTGAAGCTTTCTTT. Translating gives CASSEQGVTEAFF.

CDR3 in amino acids: CASSLRTGGSGANVLTF. DNA of the CDR3: TGTGCCAGCAGCCTTCGGACAGGGGGCTCTGGGGCCAACGTCCTGACTTTC. The rearrangement uses TRBV5-4 and TRBJ2-6; 10 bases match TRBD1. This CDR3 region has 17 residues. The junction had 4 bases not matched to a gene; V was cut back by 4 bases and J by 0 bases. Per the germline V gene, CDR1 is SGHNT and CDR2 is YYREEE (reference sequence).

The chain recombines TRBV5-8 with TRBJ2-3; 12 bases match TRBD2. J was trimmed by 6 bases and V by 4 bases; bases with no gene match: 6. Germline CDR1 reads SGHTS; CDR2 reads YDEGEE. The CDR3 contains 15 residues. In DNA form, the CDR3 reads TGTGCCAGCAGCATTCCTAGCGGGGGGGCGGATACGCAGTATTTT. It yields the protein CASSIPSGGADTQYF. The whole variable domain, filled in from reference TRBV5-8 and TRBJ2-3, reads EAGVTQSPTHLIKTRGQQATLRCSPISGHTSVYWYQQALGLGLQFLLWYDEGEERNRGNFPPRFSGRQFPNYSSELNVNALELEDSALYLCASSIPSGGADTQYFGPGTRLTVL.

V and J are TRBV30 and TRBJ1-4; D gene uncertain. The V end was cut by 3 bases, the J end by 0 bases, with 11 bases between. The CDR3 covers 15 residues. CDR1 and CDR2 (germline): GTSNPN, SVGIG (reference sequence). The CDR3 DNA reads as TGTGCCTGGAGCGCGATGGCCCCAACTAATGAAAAACTGTTTTTT. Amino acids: CAWSAMAPTNEKLFF.

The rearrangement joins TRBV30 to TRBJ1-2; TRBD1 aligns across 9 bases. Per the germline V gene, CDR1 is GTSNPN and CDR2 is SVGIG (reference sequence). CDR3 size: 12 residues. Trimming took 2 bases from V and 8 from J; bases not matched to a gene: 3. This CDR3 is CAWSLGTGGYTF. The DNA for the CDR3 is TGTGCCTGGAGTCTTGGGACAGGGGGCTACACCTTC.

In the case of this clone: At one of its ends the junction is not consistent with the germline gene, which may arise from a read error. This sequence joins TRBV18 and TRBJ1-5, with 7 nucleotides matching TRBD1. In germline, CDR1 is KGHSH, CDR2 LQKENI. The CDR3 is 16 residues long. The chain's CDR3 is CAGSPGQDRINQPQHF. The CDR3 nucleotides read TGTGCCGGCTCACCAGGACAGGACCGAATCAATCAGCCCCAGCATTTT.

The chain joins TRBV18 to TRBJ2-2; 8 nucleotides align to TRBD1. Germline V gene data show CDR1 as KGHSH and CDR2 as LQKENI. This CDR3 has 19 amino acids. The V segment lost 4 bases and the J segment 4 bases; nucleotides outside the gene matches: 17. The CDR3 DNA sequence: TGTGCCAGCTCACTCTTAATACTACGGACAGGGTCGAGCACCGGGGAGCTGTTTTTT. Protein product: CASSLLILRTGSSTGELFF.

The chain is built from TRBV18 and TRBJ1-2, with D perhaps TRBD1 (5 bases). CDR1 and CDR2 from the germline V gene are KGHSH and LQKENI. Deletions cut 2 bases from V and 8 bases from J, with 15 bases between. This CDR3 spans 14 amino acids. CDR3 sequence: CASSPSGEPRGYTF. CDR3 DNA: TGTGCCAGCTCACCATCGGGGGAGCCCCGGGGCTACACCTTC.

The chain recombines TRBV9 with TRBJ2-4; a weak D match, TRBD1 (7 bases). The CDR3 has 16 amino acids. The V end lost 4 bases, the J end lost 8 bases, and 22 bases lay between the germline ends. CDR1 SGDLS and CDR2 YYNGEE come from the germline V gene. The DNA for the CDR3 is TGTGCCAGCAGCCTAAGGGCCGATACAGGGGAGGACATTCAGTACTTC. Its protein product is CASSLRADTGEDIQYF.

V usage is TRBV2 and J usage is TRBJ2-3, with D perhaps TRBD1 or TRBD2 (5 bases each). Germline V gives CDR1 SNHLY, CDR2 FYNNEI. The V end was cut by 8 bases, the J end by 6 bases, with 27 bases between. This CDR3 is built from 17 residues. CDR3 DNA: TGTGCCAGCCGAGGGTCCGCGAGGGGAACCTCCGCGGATACGCAGTATTTT. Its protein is CASRGSARGTSADTQYF.